This T cell receptor (beta chain) was recorded in a study of prognosis after radiotherapy for stage I lung cancer. Across the whole study: Patients with stage I non-small cell lung cancer joined the study from April 2018 through January 2019. Broader study findings: Counted unique TCR clones declined after stereotactic body radiation therapy (median about 9,200 versus 6,500).

This clonotype was recorded many times. The target antigen is unknown. Between the trimmed V and J ends, which lost 2 bases and 6 bases, there was a span of 19 bases. Germline lookup yields CDR1 DFQATT and CDR2 SNEGSKA (reference sequence). The CDR3 sequence is 15 residues long. Two-round multiplex PCR on genomic DNA was the method by which TCR beta CDR3 was amplified. Each TRBV and TRBJ gene had its own primer in the first PCR round. From the multiplex PCR reads, TCRdb called clonotypes with MiXCR, one entry per CDR3 protein. This repertoire shows some 25,000 distinct CDR3 sequences, around 34% found once; its top ten account for less than 65%.

The chain combines TRBV20-1 with TRBJ1-2; maybe TRBD1 (6 bases). This TCR was recovered from a donor aged 50 or older with non-small cell lung cancer. Sample: PBMCs, taken before or after stereotactic body radiation therapy (not recorded which). Here the CDR3 reads CSARPGLLDRNGYTF. CDR3 nucleotides: TGCAGTGCTAGACCCGGGCTCCTCGACAGGAATGGCTACACCTTC.